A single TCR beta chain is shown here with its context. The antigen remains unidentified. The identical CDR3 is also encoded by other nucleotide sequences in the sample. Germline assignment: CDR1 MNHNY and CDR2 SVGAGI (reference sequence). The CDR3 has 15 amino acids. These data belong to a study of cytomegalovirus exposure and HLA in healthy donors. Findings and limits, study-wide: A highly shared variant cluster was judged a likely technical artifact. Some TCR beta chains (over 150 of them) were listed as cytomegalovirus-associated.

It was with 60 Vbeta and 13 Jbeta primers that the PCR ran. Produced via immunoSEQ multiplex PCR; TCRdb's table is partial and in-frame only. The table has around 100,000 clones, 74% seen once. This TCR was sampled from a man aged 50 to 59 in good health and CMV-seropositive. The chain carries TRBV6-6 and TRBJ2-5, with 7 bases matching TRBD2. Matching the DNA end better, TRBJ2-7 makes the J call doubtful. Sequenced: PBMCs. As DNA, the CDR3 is TGTGCCAGCAGCCGGACCAGCGGGATCTACTACGAGCAGTACTTC. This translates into CASSRTSGIYYEQYF.